This paragraph reports one T cell receptor beta chain. Its cognate antigen is unknown. Germline and genes here are mouse. Sequencing ends 1 residue short of the CDR3 end; the germline J gene provides the rest. The sample comes from a study of tissue T cells after allogeneic stem cell transplantation. The study's findings and limits: Blood and spleen captured only part of the tissue TCR repertoire.

Germline V lookup: CDR1 MNHDT, CDR2 YYDKIL. CDR3 length: 10 amino acids. Clones were sequenced by immunoSEQ multiplex PCR, and TCRdb holds only the in-frame ones, with some missing. The sample contains approximately 7,300 clones, about 50% of which appear only once. This sample's time point: mouse harvest day 7 after allogeneic transplant. Tail vein injection delivered 10^7 T-cell-depleted bone marrow cells and 10^6 splenic CD5+ T cells. This mouse GVHD model was MHC-mismatched B6 to BALB/c, profiled day 7 or 14. The receptor comes from a female BALB/c mouse given C57BL/6 T cells with graft-versus-host disease after an allogeneic hematopoietic cell transplant. Material for sequencing was lymph node tissue. The rearrangement links TRBV17 to TRBJ1-6; D is ambiguous. TRBJ1-6 is an open reading frame, and its role is uncertain. The CDR3 DNA, read in part, is TGTCCCCCCCGGAATTCGCCCCTCTAC. Residues: CPPRNSPLY. The CDR3 as a whole reads CPPRNSPLYF.